This T cell receptor beta chain was retrieved from a study of graft-versus-host responses after intestinal transplantation. Study background: Among the recipients, all got anti-thymocyte globulin induction and then tacrolimus and steroids for approximately 3 years.

Study findings and constraints: Within the allografts of patients who had graft-donor T cell macrochimerism, graft-versus-host to host-versus-graft clonal ratios were high.

CDR1 and CDR2 (germline): LGHNA, YNFKEQ. This CDR3 region has 18 residues. Trimming removed 1 base at V and 1 base at J, with 19 bases between. The table came from immunoSEQ multiplex PCR; TCRdb's copy has only in-frame clones and leaves some out. The sample lists fewer than 90,000 clones; 94% were seen once. As for this clone: Its specificity is not known.

This chain joins TRBV4-2 and TRBJ2-5; no clear D. The clonotype originates from a human donor who was the organ donor for an intestinal transplant. The sequencing here drew on unstimulated CD4+ T cells sorted from spleen or lymph node cells, taken before transplant. CDR3 DNA sequence: TGTGCCAGCAGCCAAGGCGAAGGAATTTTAGGTCCCCAAGAGACCCAGTACTTC. Translated: CASSQGEGILGPQETQYF.